This TCR beta chain was identified in a study of T cells of healthy individuals. One entry per CDR3 protein, called by TCRdb with MiXCR from the 5' RACE reads. The repertoire holds 50,000 to 55,000 distinct CDR3 sequences, about 15% seen once, with more than 15% in the top ten. This clonotype was recorded many times. Germline-derived CDR1 and CDR2 are SGHRS and YFSETQ. V lost 1 base, J lost 5 bases, and 15 bases stayed unmatched. The CDR3 sequence is 18 residues long. This receptor was identified in a human donor in good health. The chain has TRBV5-1 and TRBJ2-7; 10 nucleotides agree with TRBD2. The DNA for the CDR3 is TGCGCCAGCAGCTTGAACGTAGCGGGAGGTACAAGCGTCCACGAGCAGTACTTC. Translation: CASSLNVAGGTSVHEQYF.